This TCR beta chain was observed in a study of blood T cell repertoires in COVID-19. Here immunoSEQ multiplex PCR was the method, and the copy in TCRdb shows in-frame clones only, minus some. The table includes about 77,000 clones, 75% to 85% detected once. Germline V lookup: CDR1 SGHRS, CDR2 YFSETQ. The CDR3 sequence is 15 residues long. After removal of 4 bases from V and 4 bases from J, the junction contained 7 bases not matched to a gene. The rearrangement uses TRBV5-1 and TRBJ2-5; 10 nucleotides agree with TRBD2. This TCR was sampled from a woman aged 70-85 years with acute or convalescent COVID-19. The source material was peripheral blood. The chain's CDR3 is CASSPSPSGGETQYF. CDR3 sequence (DNA): TGCGCCAGCAGCCCTTCCCCTAGCGGGGGAGAGACCCAGTACTTC.